Shown below are 21 T cell receptor beta chains from a single sample sequenced in a study of neurological immune-mediated disorders. TCRdb called the 5' RACE reads again in MiXCR, with one record for every CDR3 protein. The top ten hold around 22% of the sample, which has some 15,000 distinct CDR3 sequences, 5.5% to 7% seen once. The sequenced material came from CD8+ T cells from blood. These receptors were taken from a woman aged 35 to 49 in good health.

This clonotype came up many times. The rearrangement links TRBV7-2 to TRBJ2-7; 9 positions agree with TRBD2. Unmatched junction bases numbered 4, after V lost 5 bases and J lost 5 bases. Germline CDR1 reads SGHTA; CDR2 reads FQGNSA. The CDR3 covers 13 residues. The CDR3 reads CASSPGLANEQYF. As DNA, the CDR3 is TGTGCCAGCAGCCCGGGACTAGCAAACGAGCAGTACTTC.

This sequence joins TRBV20-1 and TRBJ1-2; 7 bases agree with TRBD1. This CDR3 is built from 12 residues. Germline-derived CDR1 and CDR2 are DFQATT and SNEGSKA (reference sequence). With 3 bases clipped from V and 8 bases from J, the junction kept 6 bases outside the gene matches. This CDR3 reads CSASSTGSGYTF. The CDR3 DNA sequence: TGCAGTGCTAGTTCGACAGGGAGCGGCTACACCTTC.

This clonotype has at least ten counts. This chain uses TRBV7-6 with TRBJ2-2; 7 bases map to TRBD1. Germline loops: CDR1 SGHVS, CDR2 FNYEAQ. J gave up 3 bases and V 4 bases, and 8 bases lay outside the gene matches. This CDR3 comprises 16 residues. CDR3 in amino acids: CASSSLEGADTGELFF. The DNA for the CDR3 is TGTGCCAGCAGCTCCCTAGAGGGGGCGGACACCGGGGAGCTGTTTTTT.

In this sample, this clonotype turned up many times. The CDR3 DNA sequence: TGTGCCAGCAGCTCCACCCAGCGCCTTACTGACGAGCAGTACTTC. It is translated as CASSSTQRLTDEQYF. The rearrangement links TRBV7-8 to TRBJ2-7; D uncertain. CDR3 length equals 15 residues. Looked up from germline, CDR1 is SGHVS and CDR2 is FQNEAQ. V was pared by 4 bases and J by 5 bases, with 18 bases between. Based on the CDR3 plus reference TRBV7-8 and TRBJ2-7, the full variable domain is GAGVSQSPRYKVAKRGQDVALRCDPISGHVSLFWYQQALGQGPEFLTYFQNEAQLDKSGLPSDRFFAERPEGSVSTLKIQRTQQEDSAVYLCASSSTQRLTDEQYFGPGTRLTVT.

This clonotype occurred many times. This sequence joins TRBV20-1 and TRBJ2-1, with 15 bases that match TRBD2. The V gene's germline CDR1 is DFQATT and CDR2 SNEGSKA (reference sequence). Trimming cost V 1 base and J 6 bases; bases outside gene matches: 7. This CDR3 comprises 17 residues. The CDR3 sequence: CSARGGTSGRTFNEQFF. CDR3 nucleotides: TGCAGTGCTAGAGGAGGGACTAGCGGGAGGACGTTCAATGAGCAGTTCTTC.

V gene TRBV5-1 combines with J gene TRBJ2-7, with 7 bases fitting TRBD2. Trimming at V came to 3 bases and at J to 0 bases, leaving 3 bases not matched to a gene. CDR3 length equals 14 residues. In germline, CDR1 is SGHRS, CDR2 YFSETQ. This CDR3 reads CASSSRGGSYEQYF. The CDR3 region has the DNA TGCGCCAGCAGCTCCCGCGGGGGCTCCTACGAGCAGTACTTC.

This clonotype was seen many times. V is TRBV4-1 and J is TRBJ2-5, with D possibly being TRBD2 (5 bases). Germline V CDR1 and CDR2: MGHRA, YSYEKL. The V and J ends lost 2 bases and 5 bases respectively, with 9 bases between them. The CDR3 has 13 residues. The CDR3 spells CASSQLAMETQYF. The DNA of the CDR3 is TGCGCCAGCAGCCAACTAGCTATGGAGACCCAGTACTTC.

This clonotype is classed as medium-sized. The genes are TRBV20-1 and TRBJ1-1; D is unclear. Germline V CDR1 and CDR2: DFQATT, SNEGSKA (reference sequence). The V and J ends lost 7 bases and 2 bases respectively, with 8 bases between them. The CDR3 totals 11 residues. The CDR3 nucleotides are TGCAGTGGGGCACATAACACTGAAGCTTTCTTT. Translation gives CSGAHNTEAFF.

The table lists this clonotype with many counts. J is TRBJ2-3 and V is TRBV5-1; D uncertain. The V and J ends lost 4 bases and 0 bases respectively, with 15 bases between them. The germline V gene has CDR1 SGHRS and CDR2 YFSETQ. CDR3 length equals 16 residues. The chain's CDR3 is CASSPQGVTSTDTQYF. The CDR3 DNA sequence: TGCGCCAGCAGCCCGCAAGGTGTTACAAGCACAGATACGCAGTATTTT.

This clonotype was counted many times. This chain connects TRBV20-1 to TRBJ2-7, with D perhaps being TRBD1 or TRBD2 (5 bases each). The CDR3 runs 13 residues. Germline V CDR1 and CDR2: DFQATT, SNEGSKA (reference sequence). Trimming took off 2 bases at V and 7 bases at J, with 15 bases between the two ends. The CDR3 sequence is CSARRGEPGEQYF. The CDR3 bases are TGCAGTGCTAGAAGAGGGGAGCCTGGTGAGCAGTACTTC.

At least ten counts were recorded for this clonotype. The rearrangement joins TRBV9 to TRBJ1-6; 7 nucleotides agree with TRBD1. Trimming took 3 bases from V and 7 from J; bases not matched to a gene: 10. The germline gives CDR1 SGDLS, CDR2 YYNGEE. The CDR3 runs to 16 residues. CDR3 sequence (DNA): TGTGCCAGCAGCGGATTTACAGGGGCGCTCAATTCACCCCTCCACTTT. Its protein product is CASSGFTGALNSPLHF. Looking up the rest from reference TRBV9 and TRBJ1-6 gives the full variable domain: DSGVTQTPKHLITATGQRVTLRCSPRSGDLSVYWYQQSLDQGLQFLIQYYNGEERAKGNILERFSAQQFPDLHSELNLSSLELGDSALYFCASSGFTGALNSPLHFGNGTRLTVT.

This clonotype was seen many times. CDR3 nucleotide sequence: TGTGCCAGCAGCCCAACTAAAGGGGCGGACGAGCAGTACTTC. This encodes CASSPTKGADEQYF. The genes are TRBV3-1 and TRBJ2-7, with D tentatively TRBD1 (5 bases). V lost 4 bases and J 5 bases, leaving 15 bases between the germline ends. Germline values: CDR1 LGHDT, CDR2 YNNKEL (reference sequence). This CDR3 has 14 residues.

This clonotype was observed many times. The J gene is TRBJ2-5, the V gene TRBV7-9, with D maybe TRBD2 (6 bases). The CDR3 runs 15 residues. Trimming removed 1 base at V and 4 bases at J, with 13 bases between. Germline CDR1 and CDR2: SEHNR and FQNEAQ (reference sequence). CDR3 sequence reads: CASSLVREVGETQYF. The CDR3 nucleotides are TGTGCCAGCAGCTTAGTCAGGGAGGTAGGAGAGACCCAGTACTTC.

This clonotype was detected ten times or more. V and J are TRBV5-1 and TRBJ2-7; a weak D match, TRBD1 (6 bases). Germline lookup yields CDR1 SGHRS and CDR2 YFSETQ. The CDR3 has 15 residues. Trimming cost V 0 bases and J 3 bases, with 13 bases left between them. CDR3 region: CASSLAWNRDYEQYF. In nucleotides, the CDR3 is TGCGCCAGCAGCTTGGCCTGGAACAGGGACTACGAGCAGTACTTC.

This clonotype has a count of ten or more. CDR3 bases: TGTGCCAGCAGTTTATCTCTACAGGTCGCGGGAGGTGGTATGGATGAGCAGTTCTTC. Protein sequence: CASSLSLQVAGGGMDEQFF. This chain uses TRBV28 with TRBJ2-1, with TRBD2 identical over 8 bases. Per germline, CDR1 MDHEN and CDR2 SYDVKM. The length of the CDR3 is 19 residues. V shed 1 base, J shed 8 bases, and the junction held 19 bases outside the gene matches.

There are many counts of this clonotype. This chain joins TRBV29-1 and TRBJ2-7; 7 bases are a match to TRBD1. Losses at the gene ends were 6 bases for V and 3 bases for J; bases not matched to a gene: 8. Germline V gives CDR1 SQVTM, CDR2 ANQGSEA. The length of the CDR3 is 13 residues. The chain's CDR3 is CSVTGTDNYEQYF. The CDR3 DNA reads as TGCAGCGTGACCGGGACAGATAACTACGAGCAGTACTTC.

This clonotype was seen ten or more times. The J gene is TRBJ2-7, the V gene TRBV2; the match to TRBD2 covers 13 bases. V was pared by 6 bases and J by 4 bases, with 3 bases of the junction left unmatched. This CDR3 has 14 amino acids. Germline V gives CDR1 SNHLY, CDR2 FYNNEI. The CDR3 protein is CASRLAGGQYEQYF. DNA for the CDR3: TGTGCCAGCAGACTAGCGGGAGGGCAATACGAGCAGTACTTC.

The sample holds many counts of this clonotype. The J gene is TRBJ1-1, the V gene TRBV28, with no clear D. Germline-derived CDR1 and CDR2 are MDHEN and SYDVKM. This CDR3 comprises 14 residues. The V gene lost 3 bases and the J gene lost 1 base, with 9 bases spanning the gap. The CDR3 DNA reads as TGTGCCAGCAGTTTCATCGAAACGAACACTGAAGCTTTCTTT. Its protein product is CASSFIETNTEAFF.

This clonotype has at least ten counts. The chain has TRBV5-5 and TRBJ2-3; TRBD1 or TRBD2 may be the D gene (5 bases each). Germline V gene data show CDR1 as SGHKS and CDR2 as YYEKEE (reference sequence). The V gene lost 2 bases and the J gene lost 6 bases, with 16 bases spanning the gap. This CDR3 has 15 amino acids. The CDR3: CASSFPQGVGDTQYF. CDR3 in DNA: TGTGCCAGCAGCTTCCCGCAGGGAGTAGGGGATACGCAGTATTTT.

This clonotype was detected many times. J is TRBJ2-3 and V is TRBV7-2, with no clear D. The V gene's germline CDR1 is SGHTA and CDR2 FQGNSA. The CDR3 has 14 residues. Trimming took 4 bases from V and 3 from J, leaving 11 bases between them. CDR3 DNA: TGTGCCAGCAGCTACGCCTGGGGAACAGATACGCAGTATTTT. This codes for CASSYAWGTDTQYF.

This clonotype was recorded many times. The rearrangement links TRBV14 to TRBJ2-1, with TRBD2 matching 8 bases. Per germline, CDR1 SGHDN and CDR2 FVKESK. The CDR3 runs 14 residues. V was clipped by 4 bases and J by 6 bases; unmatched bases: 5. CDR3 loop: CASSLSGRGNEQFF. CDR3 bases: TGTGCCAGCAGCCTGAGCGGGAGAGGCAATGAGCAGTTCTTC.